These 2 T cell receptor beta chains share one sample of origin, sequenced in a study of blood T cell repertoires in COVID-19. Data came from immunoSEQ multiplex PCR; TCRdb stores just in-frame clones and leaves some out. The repertoire includes tens of thousands of clones, about nine tenths of them detected once, and around 5% sits in the top ten. Sequences were obtained from peripheral blood. These receptors all stem from a human donor in a cohort sampled during active COVID-19.

This sequence joins TRBV5-4 and TRBJ2-5; D may be TRBD1 (6 bases). The CDR3 is 14 amino acids. The germline V gene encodes CDR1 SGHNT and CDR2 YYREEE (reference sequence). Between the trimmed V and J ends, which lost 4 bases and 1 base, there was a span of 11 bases. The CDR3 DNA sequence: TGTGCCAGCAGCGAGGACAGCACCCAAGAGACCCAGTACTTC. This sequence encodes CASSEDSTQETQYF.

This chain joins TRBV10-3 and TRBJ2-7; 10 bases map to TRBD2. There are 15 residues in the CDR3. CDR1 and CDR2 (germline): ENHRY, SYGVKD. Unmatched junction bases numbered 8, after V lost 6 bases and J lost 3 bases. CDR3 sequence reads: CAIRSSQREGYEQYF. CDR3 in DNA: TGTGCCATCAGGTCGTCTCAGCGGGAGGGCTACGAGCAGTACTTC.